The sample holds one count of the clone carrying this T cell receptor beta chain. This sample stems from a study of blood T cell repertoires in COVID-19. Whole-study context: There were acute and convalescent COVID-19 samples, and they came from the United States, Italy and Spain.

V was shortened by 6 bases and J by 3 bases, with 18 bases between the two germline ends. In germline, CDR1 is MDHEN, CDR2 SYDVKM. CDR3 length: 15 amino acids. Original handling: Amplification of reference gene primers provided the estimated nucleated cell counts. The repertoire was sequenced with immunoSEQ multiplex PCR; TCRdb's copy has only in-frame clones and lacks some. V and J calls and clone size come straight from that table; D and trimming were deduced from the DNA. The sample yields a few hundred thousand clones, roughly 77% seen once. The chain combines TRBV28 with TRBJ2-7; the D gene is possibly TRBD2 (7 bases). Sequencing was carried out using peripheral blood. This sequence originates from a human donor with acute or convalescent COVID-19. The donor label of this sample is uncertain. The CDR3 protein is CASRTGGRTGYEQYF. In DNA form, the CDR3 reads TGTGCCAGCAGAACCGGGGGGCGTACGGGCTACGAGCAGTACTTC.